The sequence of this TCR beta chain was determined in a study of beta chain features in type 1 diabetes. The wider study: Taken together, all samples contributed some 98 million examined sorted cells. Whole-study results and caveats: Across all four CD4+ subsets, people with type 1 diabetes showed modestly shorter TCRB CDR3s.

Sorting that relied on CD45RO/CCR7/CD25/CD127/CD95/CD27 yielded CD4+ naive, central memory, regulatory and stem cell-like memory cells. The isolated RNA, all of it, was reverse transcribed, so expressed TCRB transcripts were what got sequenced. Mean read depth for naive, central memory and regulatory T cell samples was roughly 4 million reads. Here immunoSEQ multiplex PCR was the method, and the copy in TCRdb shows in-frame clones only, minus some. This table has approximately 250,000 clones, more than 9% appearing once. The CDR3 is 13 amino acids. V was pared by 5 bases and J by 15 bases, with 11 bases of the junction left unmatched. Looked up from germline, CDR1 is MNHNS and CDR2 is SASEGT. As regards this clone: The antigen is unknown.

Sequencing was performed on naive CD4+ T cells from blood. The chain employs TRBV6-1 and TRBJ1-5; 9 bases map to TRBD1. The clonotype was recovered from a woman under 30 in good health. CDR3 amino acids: CASSPIGGDRVHF. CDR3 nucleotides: TGTGCCAGCAGTCCCATTGGCGGGGACAGGGTGCATTTT.